A selection of T cell receptor beta chains follows, all from one sample in a study of T cell responses to AZD1222 COVID-19 vaccine. Sequenced by immunoSEQ multiplex PCR; TCRdb stores in-frame clones only, minus some. The sample lists under 250,000 clones, about 93% occurring once. The sample consisted of peripheral blood, taken on day 0 of MenACWY control vaccination. Every receptor here comes from an adult in good health. The CDR3 runs from the conserved cysteine through the conserved F or W. D genes are given only for firm matches.

D gene: NA; V gene: TRBV12-5; J gene: TRBJ1-1; CDR3 protein: CASGLVPTNTEAFF; CDR3 DNA: TGTGCTAGTGGTTTGGTACCAACGAACACTGAAGCTTTCTTT
D gene: NA; V gene: TRBV12-2; J gene: TRBJ1-5; CDR3 protein: CASRCREPHFNQPQHF; CDR3 DNA: TGTGCAAGTCGCTGCAGGGAACCACACTTCAATCAGCCCCAGCATTTT
D gene: NA; V gene: TRBV4-1; J gene: TRBJ1-4; CDR3 protein: CASSQGGYNEKLFF; CDR3 DNA: TGCGCCAGCAGCCAAGGGGGTTATAATGAAAAACTGTTTTTT
D gene: NA; V gene: TRBV6-5; J gene: TRBJ1-6; CDR3 protein: CATRDTHVSPLHF; CDR3 DNA: TGTGCCACAAGGGACACCCATGTTTCACCCCTCCACTTT
D gene: TRBD2; V gene: TRBV4-1; J gene: TRBJ2-3; CDR3 protein: CASSLAGGSRGTDTQYF; CDR3 DNA: TGCGCCAGCAGCCTGGCGGGGGGCTCGAGGGGGACAGATACGCAGTATTTT
D gene: TRBD2; V gene: TRBV7-2; J gene: TRBJ2-1; CDR3 protein: CASSLGSGGPGSYNEQFF; CDR3 DNA: TGTGCCAGCAGCTTAGGGAGCGGGGGTCCTGGTAGCTACAATGAGCAGTTCTTC
D gene: TRBD1; V gene: TRBV18; J gene: TRBJ1-2; CDR3 protein: CASSPNNRGDGYTF; CDR3 DNA: TGTGCCAGCTCACCAAATAACAGGGGGGATGGCTACACCTTC
D gene: NA; V gene: TRBV6-5; J gene: TRBJ2-7; CDR3 protein: CASSMGPYEQYF; CDR3 DNA: TGTGCCAGCAGTATGGGACCCTACGAGCAGTACTTC
D gene: NA; V gene: TRBV27; J gene: TRBJ1-1; CDR3 protein: CASSLSGFGGTEAFF; CDR3 DNA: TGTGCCAGCAGTTTATCCGGGTTCGGAGGGACTGAAGCTTTCTTT
D gene: NA; V gene: TRBV5-6; J gene: TRBJ1-3; CDR3 protein: CASSKDPTAYSGNTIYF; CDR3 DNA: TGTGCCAGCAGCAAGGACCCGACAGCTTACTCTGGAAACACCATATATTTT
D gene: TRBD1; V gene: TRBV6-5; J gene: TRBJ2-7; CDR3 protein: CASSYSGQNYEQYF; CDR3 DNA: TGTGCCAGCAGTTACTCGGGACAGAACTACGAGCAGTACTTC
D gene: NA; V gene: TRBV10-3; J gene: TRBJ2-5; CDR3 protein: CAISAGSREETQYF; CDR3 DNA: TGTGCCATCAGTGCGGGCAGCCGGGAAGAGACCCAGTACTTC
D gene: NA; V gene: TRBV2; J gene: TRBJ1-5; CDR3 protein: CASSDFGSNQPQHF; CDR3 DNA: TGTGCCAGCAGTGACTTTGGGAGCAATCAGCCCCAGCATTTT
D gene: NA; V gene: TRBV15; J gene: TRBJ2-2; CDR3 protein: CATSNSPTGELFF; CDR3 DNA: TGTGCCACCAGCAACTCGCCCACCGGGGAGCTGTTTTTT
D gene: NA; V gene: TRBV3-1/TRBV3-2; J gene: TRBJ1-2; CDR3 protein: CASSQDSHAYYGYTF; CDR3 DNA: TGTGCCAGCAGCCAAGATTCACACGCCTACTATGGCTACACCTTC
D gene: NA; V gene: TRBV12-3/TRBV12-4; J gene: TRBJ1-1; CDR3 protein: CASSSDLKLFF; CDR3 DNA: TGTGCCAGCAGTTCAGATCTGAAGCTTTTCTTT
D gene: NA; V gene: TRBV6-2/TRBV6-3; J gene: TRBJ1-2; CDR3 protein: CASSSGFNYGYTF; CDR3 DNA: TGTGCCAGCAGCTCCGGATTTAACTATGGCTACACCTTC
D gene: NA; V gene: TRBV18; J gene: TRBJ1-6; CDR3 protein: CASSPSKGERNSPLHF; CDR3 DNA: TGTGCCAGCTCCCCTTCCAAGGGGGAGAGGAATTCACCCCTCCACTTT
D gene: TRBD1; V gene: TRBV15; J gene: TRBJ1-4; CDR3 protein: CATSRGQGQYGKLFF; CDR3 DNA: TGTGCCACCAGCAGGGGACAGGGTCAATACGGAAAACTGTTTTTT
D gene: NA; V gene: TRBV6-1; J gene: TRBJ1-1; CDR3 protein: CASSEILNTEAFF; CDR3 DNA: TGTGCCAGCAGTGAAATATTGAACACTGAAGCTTTCTTT
D gene: NA; V gene: TRBV7-9; J gene: TRBJ1-2; CDR3 protein: CASSTVSYGYTF; CDR3 DNA: TGTGCCAGCAGCACCGTAAGCTATGGCTACACCTTC
D gene: NA; V gene: TRBV24-1; J gene: TRBJ1-5; CDR3 protein: CATSDHTNQPQHF; CDR3 DNA: TGTGCCACCAGTGACCACACCAATCAGCCCCAGCATTTT
D gene: NA; V gene: TRBV2; J gene: TRBJ2-2; CDR3 protein: CASSSLSTGELFF; CDR3 DNA: TGTGCCAGCAGTTCATTGAGCACCGGGGAGCTGTTTTTT